The 6 T cell receptor beta chains given below trace back to one sample, sequenced in a study of blood T cell repertoires in COVID-19. Some clones are missing from TCRdb's copy, which holds only in-frame ones; the method was immunoSEQ multiplex PCR. The sample includes 310,000 or so clones, about 91% of them seen just once. The sequenced sample consisted of PBMCs or T cells enriched from blood (not recorded which). The receptors stem from a woman in her forties who had recovered from COVID-19.

This clone was seen a few times. This chain joins TRBV29-1 and TRBJ1-2; no firm D call. V was trimmed by 4 bases and J by 4 bases, leaving 7 bases between them. Germline lookup yields CDR1 SQVTM and CDR2 ANQGSEA. The CDR3 spans 11 residues. The CDR3, as DNA: TGCAGCGTTGGGTCGGGCTATGGCTACACCTTC. Translating gives CSVGSGYGYTF.

A single count supports this clone. The same CDR3 can be traced to other DNA sequences in this sample. V usage is TRBV5-5 and J usage is TRBJ2-7, with 7 bases aligning to TRBD1. Losses at the gene ends were 4 bases for V and 1 base for J; bases not matched to a gene: 8. Germline CDR1 and CDR2: SGHKS and YYEKEE (reference sequence). This CDR3 comprises 15 residues. The DNA for the CDR3 is TGTGCCAGCAGCGTGACCGGGACAGATTCCTACGAGCAGTACTTC. Its protein product is CASSVTGTDSYEQYF.

This chain uses TRBV5-1 with TRBJ1-6; tentatively, D is TRBD1 (5 bases). This CDR3 has 13 amino acids. Germline V CDR1 and CDR2: SGHRS, YFSETQ. The V gene lost 2 bases and the J gene lost 8 bases, with 8 bases spanning the gap. The CDR3 coding sequence is TGCGCCAGCAGCTTAAGGGACTATTCACCCCTCCACTTT. The encoded protein is CASSLRDYSPLHF. The full variable domain, rest sourced from reference TRBV5-1 and TRBJ1-6, is KAGVTQTPRYLIKTRGQQVTLSCSPISGHRSVSWYQQTPGQGLQFLFEYFSETQRNKGNFPGRFSGRQFSNSRSEMNVSTLELGDSALYLCASSLRDYSPLHFGNGTRLTVT.

J is TRBJ2-2 and V is TRBV9; TRBD1 might be the D (6 bases). Trimming stripped 1 base from V and 3 bases from J, with 13 bases between. The CDR3 has 16 amino acids. Germline-derived CDR1 and CDR2 are SGDLS and YYNGEE. The CDR3 here is CASSVQNRQDTGELFF. The CDR3 region has the DNA TGTGCCAGCAGCGTACAAAATCGACAGGACACCGGGGAGCTGTTTTTT.

The chain recombines TRBV7-2 with TRBJ1-5, with no clear D. Trimming took 2 bases from V and 3 from J, leaving 14 bases between them. This CDR3 has 16 residues. Per germline, CDR1 SGHTA and CDR2 FQGNSA. The CDR3 reads CASSLLLGVPNQPQHF. In nucleotides, the CDR3 is TGTGCCAGCAGCTTACTCCTAGGCGTGCCCAATCAGCCCCAGCATTTT.

This chain connects TRBV5-1 to TRBJ2-3, with 8 bases fitting TRBD2. J gave up 2 bases and V 0 bases, and 5 bases lay outside the gene matches. Germline CDR1 and CDR2: SGHRS and YFSETQ. This CDR3 contains 16 residues. CDR3 DNA: TGCGCCAGCAGCTTGGATAGCGGGACCTCCACAGATACGCAGTATTTT. It translates to CASSLDSGTSTDTQYF. The whole variable domain, filled in from reference TRBV5-1 and TRBJ2-3, reads KAGVTQTPRYLIKTRGQQVTLSCSPISGHRSVSWYQQTPGQGLQFLFEYFSETQRNKGNFPGRFSGRQFSNSRSEMNVSTLELGDSALYLCASSLDSGTSTDTQYFGPGTRLTVL.